The next 15 T cell receptor beta chains were all read from a single sample in a study of Tregs in tolerant kidney transplant recipients. For these receptors, no antigen is known. Libraries were prepared by immunoSEQ multiplex PCR; TCRdb keeps only in-frame clonotypes and omits some of them. There are 15,000 to 20,000 clones in the sample; approximately 61% occur only once, and approximately 3% lies in the top ten. The specimen sequenced was Tregs from blood cultured with allogeneic cells. The receptors stem from a human donor in good health.

The chain has TRBV12-5 and TRBJ2-7; D could derive from TRBD1 or TRBD2 (7 bases each). In germline, CDR1 is LGHNT, CDR2 FRNRAP. The CDR3 covers 15 residues. Trimming removed 4 bases at V and 7 bases at J, with 20 bases between. DNA for the CDR3: TGTGCTAGTGGTTGGGGACAGACGCTGGGAGGGGAGCAGTACTTC. This translates into CASGWGQTLGGEQYF.

The chain uses TRBV5-4 and TRBJ2-5; a possible D gene is TRBD1 (6 bases). Germline V CDR1 and CDR2: SGHNT, YYREEE (reference sequence). The CDR3 is 14 residues long. V dropped 4 bases and J dropped 5 bases, with 15 bases sitting between them. CDR3 coding DNA: TGTGCCAGCAGCCATTCGACAGGCCTCGAGACCCAGTACTTC. Translation gives CASSHSTGLETQYF.

J is TRBJ2-3 and V is TRBV9; TRBD2 agrees at 15 bases. The CDR3 has 16 amino acids. Trimming removed 3 bases from V and 4 bases from J; junction bases left unmatched: 3. Germline CDR1 is SGDLS and CDR2 is YYNGEE. The CDR3, as DNA: TGTGCCAGCAGCGCTCGGACTAGCGGGGGGGCAGATACGCAGTATTTT. Amino acid sequence: CASSARTSGGADTQYF.

The chain carries TRBV6-1 and TRBJ1-1; D ambiguous. V was pared by 10 bases and J by 0 bases, with 12 bases between. CDR3 length: 13 amino acids. Germline loops: CDR1 MNHNS, CDR2 SASEGT. The CDR3 DNA follows: TGTGCCACTACACAGACCCTGAACACTGAAGCTTTCTTT. The encoded protein is CATTQTLNTEAFF.

The chain links TRBV19 to TRBJ1-4, with D possibly matching TRBD1 (6 bases). Germline assignment: CDR1 LNHDA and CDR2 SQIVND (reference sequence). Trimming cost V 6 bases and J 2 bases, with 10 bases left between them. CDR3 length equals 14 residues. DNA of the CDR3: TGTGCCAGTAGAACAGGGTGGACTAATGAAAAACTGTTTTTT. Amino acids: CASRTGWTNEKLFF.

This clone was seen many times. Here the CDR3 DNA reads TGTGCCAGCCGGGGTGCTCAAGACACCATATATTTT. Its protein is CASRGAQDTIYF. The chain couples TRBV2 to TRBJ1-3; the D is unclear. This CDR3 has 12 residues. V was trimmed by 8 bases and J by 8 bases, leaving 13 bases between them. The germline V gene has CDR1 SNHLY and CDR2 FYNNEI. Drawing the rest from reference TRBV2 and TRBJ1-3, the complete variable domain is EPEVTQTPSHQVTQMGQEVILRCVPISNHLYFYWYRQILGQKVEFLVSFYNNEISEKSEIFDDQFSVERPDGSNFTLKIRSTKLEDSAMYFCASRGAQDTIYFGEGSWLTVV.

This clone has a single count. The chain employs TRBV28 and TRBJ2-5; TRBD2 matches 8 bases. The V gene end was trimmed by 11 bases and the J gene end by 1 base; junction bases not matched to a gene: 12. CDR1 and CDR2 (germline): MDHEN, SYDVKM. This CDR3 has 15 amino acids. CDR3: CASLLLAGGQETQYF. CDR3 DNA: TGTGCCTCCCTCCTTTTGGCGGGAGGCCAAGAGACCCAGTACTTC.

This clone was found once. This chain joins TRBV6-5 and TRBJ2-7; 9 bases agree with TRBD1. V shed 9 bases and J 1 base; nucleotides not matched to a gene: 7. The germline V gene has CDR1 MNHEY and CDR2 SVGAGI. This CDR3 has 14 amino acids. CDR3 loop: CASTGTGSSYEQYF. The DNA of the CDR3 is TGTGCCAGTACCGGGACAGGGAGTTCCTACGAGCAGTACTTC.

By sample fraction, this clone is medium-sized (0.01 to 0.1%). Other nucleotide sequences in the sample specify the same CDR3. The V and J genes are TRBV15 and TRBJ2-3, with D perhaps TRBD2 (6 bases). Trimming stripped 2 bases from V and 8 bases from J, with 14 bases between. The CDR3 is 14 residues long. In germline, CDR1 is LNHNV, CDR2 YYDKDF (reference sequence). The CDR3 DNA sequence: TGTGCCACCAGCAGAAACCGGGGGAGGCGTACGCAGTATTTT. Amino acid sequence: CATSRNRGRRTQYF.

The CDR3 bases are TGTGCCAGCAATCGACAGGGCGGCACTGAAGCTTTCTTT. Translated: CASNRQGGTEAFF. The chain recombines TRBV6-5 with TRBJ1-1, with 7 bases matching TRBD1. CDR3 length: 13 residues. J was trimmed by 4 bases and V by 7 bases; bases with no gene match: 6. The germline CDR1 and CDR2 sequences are MNHEY and SVGAGI.

In its sample, this clone was seen a few times. This likely reflects a read error, since a far larger clone is one base away. This chain connects TRBV6-5 to TRBJ2-2; tentatively, D is TRBD1 (6 bases). CDR3 length equals 13 residues. V was trimmed by 2 bases and J by 6 bases, leaving 7 bases between them. The germline V gene has CDR1 MNHEY and CDR2 SVGAGI. In DNA form, the CDR3 reads TGTGCCAGCAGTTACGAGGGGGCCGGGGAGCTGTTTTTT. Amino acids: CASSYEGAGELFF.

This clone occurred once. This chain uses TRBV6-5 with TRBJ2-2; D is unclear. The CDR3 covers 12 residues. Germline V gives CDR1 MNHEY, CDR2 SVGAGI. Trimming removed 5 bases at V and 7 bases at J, with 8 bases between. CDR3 sequence (DNA): TGTGCCAGCAGTCCCCGCGGCGGGGAGCTGTTTTTT. This translates into CASSPRGGELFF.

This rearrangement joins TRBV23-1 to TRBJ2-5, with 7 nucleotides matching TRBD1. TRBV23-1 falls under the ORF class, with uncertain function. The CDR3 loop spans 15 amino acids. J lost 6 bases, V lost 8 bases, and 15 bases had no gene match. CDR3 DNA sequence: TGCGCCAGCTTTTCGACAGGGCTATCCAAAAAGACCCAGTACTTC. It codes for CASFSTGLSKKTQYF.

J is TRBJ2-2 and V is TRBV11-2, with 10 bases fitting TRBD2. Germline trimming cut 5 bases from V and 4 bases from J; bases unmatched to any gene: 10. This CDR3 spans 17 amino acids. Germline CDR1 SGHAT, CDR2 FQNNGV. The CDR3 loop reads CASSLLTSGEGTGELFF. In DNA form, the CDR3 reads TGTGCCAGCAGCCTCTTAACTAGCGGGGAGGGCACCGGGGAGCTGTTTTTT.

This chain uses TRBV7-7 with TRBJ2-5; weak D call: TRBD1 (5 bases). CDR3 length: 15 amino acids. Germline V gene data show CDR1 as SSHAT and CDR2 as FNYEAQ (reference sequence). Trimming pared 1 base from V and 5 bases from J, leaving 14 bases between. The CDR3 sequence is CASSLGGRRFETQYF. CDR3 nucleotides: TGTGCCAGCAGCTTAGGGGGCCGACGATTTGAGACCCAGTACTTC.